This is a list of T cell receptor beta chains from one sample in a study of blood T cell repertoires in COVID-19. The repertoire was sequenced with immunoSEQ multiplex PCR; TCRdb's copy has only in-frame clones and lacks some. The table shows fewer than 400,000 clones, with around nine tenths occurring only once. Sequenced: PBMCs or T cells enriched from blood (not recorded which). These receptors all stem from a woman between 45 and 60 years old who had recovered from COVID-19. Each CDR3 is given with its conserved first and last residue. Each record gives: D gene, J gene, clone size, V gene, CDR3 protein. D genes are given only for firm matches. Size is stated for part of the rows, as once, few or many counts, or as a class when the clone is expanded.

.	TRBJ2-5	.	TRBV21-1	CASSTKGAGGKKETQYF
.	TRBJ2-1	.	TRBV3-1/TRBV3-2	CASSQGLPTYEQFF
TRBD1	TRBJ1-2	.	TRBV28	CASSFIRTGISRRGGYTF
.	TRBJ2-1	.	TRBV7-9	CASSPPGSSWGNEQFF
TRBD1	TRBJ1-2	.	TRBV18	CASSPAPGGEGYGYTF
.	TRBJ1-1	once	TRBV6-5	CASSARGGNTEAFF
.	TRBJ2-1	.	TRBV4-2	CASSQVIQGKNEQFF
.	TRBJ2-7	.	TRBV5-1	CASSLGHSYEQYF
.	TRBJ1-5	.	TRBV7-2	CASSPPPGVWGQPQHF
.	TRBJ1-5	.	TRBV25-1	CASSEAREDQPQHF
.	TRBJ2-1	.	TRBV7-6	CASSLDGGRSEQFF
TRBD1	TRBJ1-1	few	TRBV18	CASSYIPPGQGVATEAFF
.	TRBJ2-7	.	TRBV7-9	CASSLVEVNSYEQYF
.	TRBJ1-6	once	TRBV7-9	CASSRPGSSPLHF
.	TRBJ1-5	.	TRBV19	CASSIVRQVNQPQHF
.	TRBJ1-5	.	TRBV19	CASSPGASNQPQHF
TRBD1	TRBJ1-5	.	TRBV6-1	CASSEAGTGQRPQHF
.	TRBJ1-5	.	TRBV30	CALARDSNQPQHF
.	TRBJ1-6	.	TRBV30	CAWRSRDNSPLHF
TRBD2	TRBJ2-3	once	TRBV27	CASSLSGGVTDTQYF
TRBD1	TRBJ1-4	.	TRBV3-1/TRBV3-2	CASSLFSQGAGEKLFF
.	TRBJ1-5	once	TRBV2	CASSFYLGGGNQPQHF
.	TRBJ1-5	.	TRBV20-1	CSASRGSSNQPQHF
TRBD2	TRBJ2-1	.	TRBV7-8	CASSSGGGGLYNEQFF
TRBD1	TRBJ1-2	.	TRBV3-1/TRBV3-2	CASSLCTGTGGDPYGYTF
TRBD1	TRBJ1-1	few	TRBV29-1	CSVRGRQGWGVNTEAFF
.	TRBJ2-7	once	TRBV9	CASSPGGSYSGEQYF
.	TRBJ2-3	.	TRBV28	CASSLSGLGTSSTDTQYF
.	TRBJ1-6	.	TRBV7-3	CASSLGSYNSPLHF
.	TRBJ1-4	once	TRBV7-9	CASSPGTQGTTNEKLFF
.	TRBJ1-2	.	TRBV4-3	CASSQDVFGIGAYGYTF
.	TRBJ1-2	.	TRBV27	CASSLGQHYGYTF
TRBD2	TRBJ2-5	.	TRBV7-3	CASSSWGRAGAQETQYF
.	TRBJ2-5	.	TRBV18	CASSLFKGRGQETQYF
TRBD2	TRBJ2-2	.	TRBV6-2/TRBV6-3	CASSFGGADTGELFF
TRBD1	TRBJ1-6	.	TRBV11-3	CASSPGTGLSSYNSPLHF
TRBD1	TRBJ2-1	.	TRBV11-3	CASSFGQGVHNEQFF
TRBD1	TRBJ2-5	once	TRBV7-9	CASSPGQVAETQYF
TRBD1	TRBJ2-5	.	TRBV18	CASSQYLTGVQETQYF
.	TRBJ1-1	.	TRBV6-5	CASSSPGSNTEAFF
TRBD1	TRBJ2-7	.	TRBV6-5	CASNPGQGLYEQYF
.	TRBJ1-1	.	TRBV6-2/TRBV6-3	CASSRQELNTEAFF
.	TRBJ1-1	once	TRBV7-8	CASSPYSDLNTEAFF
.	TRBJ2-3	.	TRBV2	CASSEWRRSTDTQYF
TRBD2	TRBJ2-3	few	TRBV7-9	CASSPTPLAGQNTQYF
.	TRBJ1-4	.	TRBV9	CASSVVGALDEKLFF
.	TRBJ1-1	.	TRBV7-8	CASSSAGVTGTEYAEAFF
TRBD1	TRBJ1-2	.	TRBV4-1	CASSETGYGYTF
.	TRBJ1-1	.	TRBV6-6	CASSPKGGPEAFF